This is a list of T cell receptor beta chains from one sample in a study of blood T cell repertoires in COVID-19. Some clones are missing from TCRdb's copy, which holds only in-frame ones; the method was immunoSEQ multiplex PCR. The sample lists over 200,000 clones, approximately 87% occurring once. Sequencing used peripheral blood. The receptor source for this set is a woman aged 70-85 years with active or convalescent COVID-19. The conserved cysteine and the conserved F or W are not part of the CDR3 here. Size values are once, few and many counts, or a class for expanded clones, and some rows have none.

V,size,CDR3
TRBV3-1/TRBV3-2,-,ASSTGQGANQPQH
TRBV29-1,-,SVEESPGSGGAGGELF
TRBV5-6,few,ASSPDAGSREQY
TRBV5-1,-,ASSLVSGQTNYGYT
TRBV30,-,AWSEGQGANGYT
TRBV28,-,ASSTSTDPYGYT
TRBV6-5,once,ASRRGQPYGYT
TRBV6-5,-,ASRETSGRNEQF
TRBV15,-,ATHRGGGTNEKLF
TRBV7-9,-,ASSLVGTLNTGELF
TRBV7-2,-,ASSLYTGDPYGYT
TRBV27,-,ASRISLTAGPYGYT
TRBV5-6,once,ASSPTGASGELF
TRBV27,once,ASSARTSGGSRQY
TRBV11-3,-,ASSLVASGRTDTQY
TRBV5-1,-,ASSLFESGANVLT